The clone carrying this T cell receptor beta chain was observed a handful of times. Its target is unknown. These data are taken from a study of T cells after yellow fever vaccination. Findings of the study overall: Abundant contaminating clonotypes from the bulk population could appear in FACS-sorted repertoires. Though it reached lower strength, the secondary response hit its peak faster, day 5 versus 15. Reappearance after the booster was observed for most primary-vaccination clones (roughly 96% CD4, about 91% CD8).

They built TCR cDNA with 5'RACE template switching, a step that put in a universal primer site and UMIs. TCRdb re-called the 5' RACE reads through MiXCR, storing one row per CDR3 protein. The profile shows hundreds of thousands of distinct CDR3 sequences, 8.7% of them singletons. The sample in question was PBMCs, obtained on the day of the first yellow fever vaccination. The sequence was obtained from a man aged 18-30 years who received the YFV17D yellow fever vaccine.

The CDR3 DNA follows: TGTGCCAGCAGCTTCCGCGGACATCTCTCTGGAAACACCATATATTTT. Its protein is CASSFRGHLSGNTIYF. V is TRBV7-9 and J is TRBJ1-3; D possibly corresponds to TRBD1 (5 bases). Per germline, CDR1 SEHNR and CDR2 FQNEAQ (reference sequence). V was shortened by 3 bases and J by 0 bases, with 12 bases between the two germline ends. The CDR3 runs to 16 residues.